The sequence of this T cell receptor (beta chain) was determined in a study of T cells in Graves' hyperthyroidism and ophthalmopathy. Across the study: Initial diagnosis, before any treatment, was when peripheral blood was collected.

V gave up 5 bases and J gave up 9 bases, with 20 bases separating them. The CDR3 loop spans 14 amino acids. The V gene's germline CDR1 is LNHDA and CDR2 SQIVND (reference sequence). There were TCR beta CDR3 regions amplified from RNA transcripts. In the first-round RT-PCR of the TCR CDR3, the HTBI primer set was used. In TCRdb, the multiplex PCR reads were re-called with MiXCR into one record per CDR3 protein. The table lists approximately 530,000 distinct CDR3 sequences, 16% of them singletons, with around 18% in the top ten. For the diagnoses, clinical symptoms, serum thyroxine and TRAb, thyroid ultrasound and orbital computed tomography were used. From around 11 ml of fresh peripheral blood, PBMCs were isolated. Study-wide findings and caveats: Among clonotypes expanded in thyroid above 0.001, most were also found in blood.

This clonotype has a handful of counts. Its antigen is undetermined. The TCR was taken from a woman aged 18 to 35 with Graves' hyperthyroidism. The sample consisted of blood. The rearrangement joins TRBV19 to TRBJ2-7; possibly TRBD2 for D (5 bases). The CDR3 DNA reads as TGTGCCAGTAGTGCCCAGACGGACTCATCGGGGCAGTACTTC. This codes for CASSAQTDSSGQYF.